Presented here are 16 T cell receptor beta chains from one specimen sequenced in a study of low-dose radiotherapy and immunotherapy resistance in tumors. Primers targeting TRAV and TRBV primed first-strand cDNA, covering alpha and beta chains. Amplification, which lasted about 20 PCR cycles, used a constant-region primer and V-primer adapter to amplify TCRs. Each CDR3 protein gets one entry after TCRdb re-called the reads with MiXCR. The table lists about 12,000 distinct CDR3 sequences, 76% of them singletons, with more than 3% in the top ten. The receptor set was obtained from a human donor with advanced metastatic prostate, ovarian, gallbladder or colorectal cancer (not recorded which). This table probably holds off-target reads from a library built for another chain.

This clonotype was picked up one time. The genes are TRBV3-1 and TRBJ2-1; the match to TRBD1 covers 8 bases. In germline, CDR1 is LGHDT, CDR2 YNNKEL (reference sequence). The CDR3 runs to 15 residues. V shed 0 bases and J 4 bases; nucleotides not matched to a gene: 2. The CDR3 spells CASSQDGQGYNEQFF. The DNA of the CDR3 is TGTGCCAGCAGCCAAGATGGACAGGGATACAATGAGCAGTTCTTC.

CDR3 DNA sequence: TGTGCCAGCAGTCCGGGTCTCGCGGCCTACGAGCAGTACTTC. Its translation is CASSPGLAAYEQYF. This chain joins TRBV28 and TRBJ2-7; D remains ambiguous. The CDR3 covers 14 residues. Trimming took off 5 bases at V and 2 bases at J, with 13 bases between the two ends. Germline V gives CDR1 MDHEN, CDR2 SYDVKM.

The chain is built from TRBV6-2 or TRBV6-3 and TRBJ2-2, with D tentatively TRBD1 (6 bases). Germline V CDR1 and CDR2: MNHEY, SVGEGT. With 7 bases removed from V and 5 bases from J, the gap between germline ends came to 8 bases. This CDR3 is 12 amino acids long. The DNA for the CDR3 is TGTGCCAGCACAGGGGTTACCGGGGAGCTGTTTTTT. This sequence encodes CASTGVTGELFF.

In this sample, this clonotype turned up once. The rearrangement links TRBV5-1 to TRBJ2-1; unclear D gene. Germline loops: CDR1 SGHRS, CDR2 YFSETQ. The CDR3 extends over 17 amino acids. Deletions cut 3 bases from V and 4 bases from J, with 20 bases between. The CDR3 sequence is CASSYLVAAESYNEQFF. The DNA for the CDR3 is TGCGCCAGCAGCTACCTAGTAGCAGCCGAAAGTTACAATGAGCAGTTCTTC.

This clonotype was seen more than once but under ten times. The chain is built from TRBV27 and TRBJ2-7; TRBD1 or TRBD2 may be the D gene (5 bases each). Trimming removed 0 bases at V and 2 bases at J, with 8 bases between. CDR1 is MNHEY, CDR2 SMNVEV, per germline (reference sequence). The CDR3 runs to 14 residues. CDR3 in DNA: TGTGCCAGCAGTTTATCGTGGGGGACCTACGAGCAGTACTTC. Protein: CASSLSWGTYEQYF.

The chain links TRBV4-1 to TRBJ2-1; TRBD1 agrees at 8 bases. CDR1 and CDR2 from the germline V gene are MGHRA and YSYEKL. V lost 5 bases and J lost 0; bases outside the gene matches: 12. There are 18 residues in the CDR3. CDR3: CASSFYSQGASSYNEQFF. For the CDR3, the DNA is TGCGCCAGCAGCTTTTATTCCCAGGGGGCCTCCTCCTACAATGAGCAGTTCTTC.

The J gene is TRBJ2-3, the V gene TRBV2; 7 bases are shared with TRBD1. The germline CDR1 and CDR2 sequences are SNHLY and FYNNEI. V trimming: 7 bases; J trimming: 1 base; junction bases outside the gene matches: 11. The CDR3 extends over 16 amino acids. CDR3 region: CASMRYRGSGTDTQYF. The CDR3 DNA is TGTGCCAGCATGAGATACAGGGGATCGGGCACAGATACGCAGTATTTT.

The chain recombines TRBV7-9 with TRBJ2-6, with unresolved D. V gave up 0 bases and J gave up 3 bases, with 0 bases separating them. The CDR3 extends over 13 amino acids. CDR1 SEHNR and CDR2 FQNEAQ come from the germline V gene (reference sequence). The DNA of the CDR3 is TGTGCCAGCAGCTTAGCTGGGGCCAACGTCCTGACTTTC. Amino acids: CASSLAGANVLTF.

The chain couples TRBV6-2 or TRBV6-3 to TRBJ1-5, with D perhaps TRBD1 (6 bases). Trimming left V 5 bases short and J 7 bases short, with 18 bases between. CDR1 MNHEY and CDR2 SVGEGT come from the germline V gene. The CDR3 contains 15 residues. CDR3 sequence reads: CASSPSGGARQPQHF. The CDR3 DNA follows: TGTGCCAGCAGTCCCTCCGGGGGCGCAAGACAGCCCCAGCATTTT.

This clonotype has a handful of counts. The rearrangement joins TRBV6-2 or TRBV6-3 to TRBJ2-2; no clear D gene. The CDR3 contains 13 residues. Trimming took 5 bases from V and 7 from J, leaving 11 bases between them. Germline-derived CDR1 and CDR2 are MNHEY and SVGEGT. The CDR3 sequence: CASSKDIVGELFF. CDR3 coding DNA: TGTGCCAGCAGTAAAGACATCGTCGGGGAGCTGTTTTTT.

CDR3 DNA sequence: TGTGCCAGCAGGGGACAGGGGATTAGCAATCAGCCCCAGCATTTT. Protein sequence: CASRGQGISNQPQHF. This chain links TRBV28 with TRBJ1-5; 10 nucleotides align to TRBD1. The germline V gene encodes CDR1 MDHEN and CDR2 SYDVKM. J lost 0 bases, V lost 6 bases, and 2 bases had no gene match. The CDR3 is made up of 15 amino acids.

The chain joins TRBV28 to TRBJ1-5, with a weak D call TRBD1 (5 bases). Germline V gives CDR1 MDHEN, CDR2 SYDVKM. The CDR3 contains 12 residues. V lost 11 bases, J lost 7 bases, and 15 bases lay in between. CDR3 nucleotide sequence: TGTGCCTGTAGGGGATCGGAGCAGCCCCAGCATTTT. The encoded protein is CACRGSEQPQHF. Drawing the rest from reference TRBV28 and TRBJ1-5, the complete variable domain is DVKVTQSSRYLVKRTGEKVFLECVQDMDHENMFWYRQDPGLGLRLIYFSYDVKMKEKGDIPEGYSVSREKKERFSLILESASTNQTSMYLCACRGSEQPQHFGDGTRLSIL.

The chain is built from TRBV18 and TRBJ2-7, with D hard to call. There are 12 residues in the CDR3. Between the trimmed V and J ends, which lost 3 bases and 5 bases, there was a span of 8 bases. From germline, CDR1 is KGHSH and CDR2 LQKENI. CDR3 protein: CASSPMAHEQYF. CDR3 DNA sequence: TGTGCCAGCTCACCCATGGCGCACGAGCAGTACTTC.

The V gene is TRBV10-3, the J gene TRBJ1-2; D remains unclear. CDR1 and CDR2 from the germline V gene are ENHRY and SYGVKD. The germline V and J ends were trimmed by 0 bases and 5 bases, with 7 bases remaining between them. The CDR3 length is 13 residues. CDR3 sequence (DNA): TGTGCCATCAGTGAGTCGACGGATTATGGCTACACCTTC. It codes for CAISESTDYGYTF.

This chain joins TRBV28 and TRBJ2-7, with a possible D match to TRBD1 (6 bases). CDR3 length: 15 residues. CDR1 and CDR2 from the germline V gene are MDHEN and SYDVKM. V was clipped by 5 bases and J by 2 bases, with 16 bases between them. Written as DNA, the CDR3 is TGTGCCAGCAGTCGAGGGACACAGGGAACCTACGAGCAGTACTTC. This encodes CASSRGTQGTYEQYF.

This chain links TRBV6-2 or TRBV6-3 with TRBJ1-2; 9 positions agree with TRBD1. This CDR3 is 13 amino acids long. V trimming: 6 bases; J trimming: 7 bases; junction bases outside the gene matches: 6. Germline V gene lookup returns CDR1 MNHEY and CDR2 SVGEGT. The CDR3 DNA is TGTGCCAGCAGCTGGACAGGGGAGTCTGGCTACACCTTC. It encodes CASSWTGESGYTF.